This T cell receptor beta chain was recovered during a study of Ad26.COV2.S vaccination and SARS-CoV-2 variants. This CDR3 has 13 residues. The germline gives CDR1 SEHNR, CDR2 FQNEAQ (reference sequence). V lost 5 bases and J 0 bases, leaving 8 bases between the germline ends. Treatment given: approximately 18 received Ad26.COV2.S at low or high dose, single or two shots; about 5 received placebo; per-sample allocation not given. Sampling occurred on day 63 after the first vaccine or placebo injection. Produced via immunoSEQ multiplex PCR; TCRdb's table is partial and in-frame only. The sample consists of fewer than 900,000 clones, 70% to 90% of them appearing once. This clone was recorded once.

This sequence originates from a person between 18 and 59 years old who received the Ad26.COV2.S COVID-19 vaccine or a placebo. V usage is TRBV7-9 and J usage is TRBJ2-7, with D unresolved. The material sequenced was peripheral blood, taken in a trial of Ad26.COV2.S vaccine versus placebo. The CDR3 reads CASSNDISYEQYF. CDR3 DNA sequence: TGTGCCAGCAGCAATGACATCTCCTACGAGCAGTACTTC.